This TCR beta chain came from a study of T cell responses to AZD1222 COVID-19 vaccine. Across the whole study: Both about-4-week and about-12-week second-dose recipients were combined. Study-wide points: The study sampled repertoires only after the peak T cell response. Reports say nearly half of spike-specific TCRs go after unmutated variant regions.

Germline values: CDR1 SGHRS, CDR2 YFSETQ. There are 18 residues in the CDR3. V gave up 0 bases and J gave up 6 bases, with 23 bases separating them. Some clones are missing from TCRdb's copy, which holds only in-frame ones; the method was immunoSEQ multiplex PCR. The sample has 170,000 or so clones; 90% are singletons. Comments on this clone: Its target is not known.

This clonotype was obtained from an adult in good health. The source material was peripheral blood, sampled on day 0 of AZD1222 vaccination. The V gene is TRBV5-1, the J gene TRBJ2-3; tentative D call: TRBD2 (7 bases). CDR3 region: CASSLGGLGGGLMDTQYF. As DNA, the CDR3 is TGCGCCAGCAGCTTGGGAGGTTTGGGAGGGGGACTAATGGATACGCAGTATTTT.